These 9 T cell receptor beta chains share one sample of origin, sequenced in a study of shared clonotypes between healthy human individuals. Profiling relied on immunoSEQ multiplex PCR, and the TCRdb table lists in-frame clones only, not all of them. The sample has some 2,000,000 clones; 95% are singletons. Sequenced input: naive CD4+ T cells sorted from blood. The sample's subset: CD45RA+ positively selected. Every receptor here comes from a man aged 18-30 years in good health.

The genes are TRBV5-4 and TRBJ2-3; TRBD2 aligns across 11 bases. Germline V gene sequence: CDR1 SGHNT, CDR2 YYREEE (reference sequence). The V and J ends lost 4 bases and 6 bases, in that order; junction bases with no gene match: 13. This CDR3 region has 17 residues. The DNA of the CDR3 is TGTGCCAGCAGCCTTAGCGGGAGGGCCAAGTTGACCGATACGCAGTATTTT. Protein: CASSLSGRAKLTDTQYF.

The V gene is TRBV5-6, the J gene TRBJ2-1; D gene uncertain. This CDR3 has 14 amino acids. Germline loops: CDR1 SGHDT, CDR2 YYEEEE. Trimming pared 0 bases from V and 4 bases from J, leaving 8 bases between. The CDR3, as DNA: TGTGCCAGCAGCTTGGAAGGTCTATACAATGAGCAGTTCTTC. It translates to CASSLEGLYNEQFF.

V usage is TRBV11-2 and J usage is TRBJ1-5; 7 bases align to TRBD1. V gave up 1 base and J gave up 0 bases; unmatched junction bases: 9. CDR3 length equals 18 residues. The germline V gene has CDR1 SGHAT and CDR2 FQNNGV. In DNA, the CDR3 is TGTGCCAGCAGCTTAGCCGGGACAGAATTTCATAGCAATCAGCCCCAGCATTTT. This encodes CASSLAGTEFHSNQPQHF. The variable domain in full, completed from reference TRBV11-2 and TRBJ1-5, reads EAGVAQSPRYKIIEKRQSVAFWCNPISGHATLYWYQQILGQGPKLLIQFQNNGVVDDSQLPKDRFSAERLKGVDSTLKIQPAKLEDSAVYLCASSLAGTEFHSNQPQHFGDGTRLSIL.

The chain uses TRBV4-3 and TRBJ1-5; TRBD1 agrees at 9 bases. J gave up 2 bases and V 1 base, and 12 bases lay outside the gene matches. Germline CDR1 is LGHNA and CDR2 is YSLEER. This CDR3 is 19 amino acids long. The CDR3 nucleotides are TGCGCCAGCAGCCAAGGAACGAGACAGGGGGAGTTGGGCAATCAGCCCCAGCATTTT. Protein sequence: CASSQGTRQGELGNQPQHF.

This chain connects TRBV4-1 to TRBJ2-7; 11 positions agree with TRBD2. The V gene end was trimmed by 4 bases and the J gene end by 2 bases; junction bases not matched to a gene: 4. Germline CDR1 MGHRA, CDR2 YSYEKL. There are 15 residues in the CDR3. The CDR3 region is CASSLTSGRTYEQYF. CDR3 sequence (DNA): TGCGCCAGCAGCCTCACTAGCGGGAGAACCTACGAGCAGTACTTC.

The rearrangement uses TRBV10-1 and TRBJ2-1; D unclear. The CDR3 loop spans 13 amino acids. The V gene lost 0 bases and the J gene lost 10 bases, with 10 bases spanning the gap. Germline loops: CDR1 WNHNN, CDR2 SYGVQD (reference sequence). The CDR3 loop reads CASSESIMREQFF. CDR3 sequence (DNA): TGCGCCAGCAGTGAGTCGATCATGCGGGAGCAGTTCTTC.

This chain connects TRBV4-1 to TRBJ1-5, with a tentative D call TRBD1 (6 bases). The CDR3 has 15 residues. The germline gives CDR1 MGHRA, CDR2 YSYEKL. V was cut by 0 bases and J by 5 bases, with 11 bases left in between. The CDR3 loop reads CASSQESGGHQPQHF. The CDR3 region has the DNA TGCGCCAGCAGCCAAGAATCGGGGGGGCATCAGCCCCAGCATTTT.

The rearrangement links TRBV9 to TRBJ2-7, with 12 bases that match TRBD2. Germline V gives CDR1 SGDLS, CDR2 YYNGEE. The CDR3 totals 16 residues. With V trimmed by 4 bases and J by 0 bases, 5 bases remained unmatched. The CDR3 region has the DNA TGTGCCAGCAGCCCAAGGACTAGCGGGGTCTCCTACGAGCAGTACTTC. Encoded protein: CASSPRTSGVSYEQYF.

The V call is TRBV2, the J call TRBJ1-2; 9 nucleotides match TRBD1. Germline lookup yields CDR1 SNHLY and CDR2 FYNNEI. The V segment lost 6 bases and the J segment 4 bases; nucleotides outside the gene matches: 6. This CDR3 comprises 14 residues. CDR3 in DNA: TGTGCCAGCAGGCAGGACAGGGGAGGCTATGGCTACACCTTC. Its protein is CASRQDRGGYGYTF.